This is a list of T cell receptor beta chains from one sample in a study of cytomegalovirus exposure and HLA in healthy donors. Produced via immunoSEQ multiplex PCR; TCRdb's table is partial and in-frame only. The sample holds around 100,000 clones, around three quarters seen once. The sample taken for sequencing was PBMCs. The source of these receptors is a man aged 25 to 45 in good health and CMV-seropositive. Both conserved end residues are part of each CDR3. D genes are given only for firm matches. Size values are once, few and many counts, or a class for expanded clones, and some rows have none.

abundance,v_gene,d_gene,j_gene,CDR3aa,CDR3nt
.,TRBV6-1,TRBD2,TRBJ2-1,CASSEAMAGGPGSNEQFF,TGTGCCAGCAGTGAAGCGATGGCGGGGGGGCCAGGGTCCAATGAGCAGTTCTTC
.,TRBV4-3,TRBD1,TRBJ2-7,CASSQGRGRYEQYF,TGCGCCAGCAGCCAAGGCAGGGGGCGCTACGAGCAGTACTTC
few,TRBV29-1,.,TRBJ1-4,CSVESGGNEKLFF,TGCAGCGTTGAAAGCGGGGGGAATGAAAAACTGTTTTTT
.,TRBV4-3,TRBD1,TRBJ1-4,CASSQKGGFEKLFF,TGCGCCAGCAGCCAAAAAGGGGGCTTTGAAAAACTGTTTTTT
.,TRBV6-1,.,TRBJ2-5,CASTGEDQETQYF,TGTGCCAGCACCGGGGAGGATCAAGAGACCCAGTACTTC
few,TRBV2,TRBD1,TRBJ1-4,CASSDAPGQDLVWEKLFF,TGTGCCAGCAGTGACGCGCCGGGACAGGACCTCGTATGGGAAAAACTGTTTTTT
.,TRBV4-1,TRBD1,TRBJ2-5,CASSQSQGQETQYF,TGCGCCAGCAGCCAATCACAGGGGCAAGAGACCCAGTACTTC
.,TRBV5-1,.,TRBJ1-6,CASSLRQEAPLHF,TGCGCCAGCAGCTTACGTCAGGAGGCACCCCTCCACTTT
.,TRBV2,.,TRBJ1-3,CASSDRGGGNTIYF,TGTGCCAGCAGTGACCGGGGAGGGGGAAACACCATATATTTT
.,TRBV30,TRBD1,TRBJ1-2,CAWSAPTGTGVSGYTF,TGTGCCTGGAGTGCCCCCACCGGGACAGGGGTGAGTGGCTACACCTTC
few,TRBV6-5,.,TRBJ1-5,CASREGGAGQPQHF,TGTGCCAGCAGGGAAGGCGGGGCTGGGCAGCCCCAGCATTTT
.,TRBV7-9,TRBD2,TRBJ2-6,CASSWEGLLSGANVLTF,TGTGCCAGCAGTTGGGAGGGCCTACTCTCTGGGGCCAACGTCCTGACTTTC
.,TRBV7-3,.,TRBJ2-2,CASSPTGTGELFF,TGTGCCAGCAGCCCGACAGGCACCGGGGAGCTGTTTTTT
few,TRBV5-6,.,TRBJ1-2,CASSLFPGRNGYTF,TGTGCCAGCAGCTTATTCCCAGGGCGGAATGGCTACACCTTC
.,TRBV27,.,TRBJ1-2,CASSLSSQDYGYTF,TGTGCCAGCAGTTTATCGTCCCAGGACTATGGCTACACCTTC
.,TRBV5-6,.,TRBJ1-2,CASSPPGGGYGYTF,TGTGCCAGCAGCCCTCCGGGGGGGGGCTATGGCTACACCTTC
.,TRBV2,.,TRBJ2-2,CASSTDKNTGELFF,TGTGCCAGCAGCACGGACAAGAACACCGGGGAGCTGTTTTTT
few,TRBV6-5,TRBD2,TRBJ2-5,CASSPTARGGTQYF,TGTGCCAGCAGTCCGACAGCCCGCGGGGGGACCCAGTACTTC
.,TRBV10-3,.,TRBJ2-7,CAIRGYELPYEQYF,TGTGCCATCAGGGGCTACGAATTACCTTACGAGCAGTACTTC
.,TRBV4-1,TRBD1,TRBJ1-6,CASSVGQGAWSPLHF,TGCGCCAGCAGCGTCGGCCAGGGGGCATGGTCACCCCTCCACTTT
once,TRBV11-2,.,TRBJ2-6,CASSRGSSGANVLTF,TGTGCCAGCAGCCGAGGTAGCTCTGGGGCCAACGTCCTGACTTTC
.,TRBV19,.,TRBJ1-5,CASSMPGVRAQHF,TGTGCCAGTAGTATGCCGGGGGTTAGGGCCCAGCATTTT
.,TRBV4-2,TRBD1,TRBJ2-7,CASSQVRGETGTHEQYF,TGTGCCAGCAGCCAAGTTCGCGGCGAGACAGGGACCCACGAGCAGTACTTC
.,TRBV6-1,.,TRBJ2-2,CASSVGAGETGELFF,TGTGCCAGCAGTGTGGGGGCAGGGGAAACCGGGGAGCTGTTTTTT
.,TRBV11-3,TRBD1,TRBJ2-2,CASSSTSGTGTSTGELFF,TGTGCCAGCAGCTCAACCTCCGGGACAGGGACGAGCACCGGGGAGCTGTTTTTT
.,TRBV7-3,TRBD1,TRBJ1-2,CASSLGGTDNYGYTF,TGTGCCAGCAGCTTAGGGGGGACAGATAACTATGGCTACACCTTC
once,TRBV11-2,.,TRBJ2-1,CASSPGWGPHEQFF,TGTGCCAGCAGCCCGGGGTGGGGGCCCCATGAGCAGTTCTTC
.,TRBV10-1,.,TRBJ1-1,CASSERQAVGDTEAFF,TGCGCCAGCAGTGAACGACAGGCCGTTGGGGACACTGAAGCTTTCTTT
.,TRBV18,.,TRBJ1-1,CASSVGTRTEAFF,TGTGCCAGCTCAGTCGGGACTCGAACTGAAGCTTTCTTT
once,TRBV28,.,TRBJ1-2,CASSSSDRSYGYTF,.
.,TRBV7-2,.,TRBJ2-5,CASRKGGLTGVWETQYF,TGTGCCAGCAGAAAAGGGGGCCTAACGGGGGTTTGGGAGACCCAGTACTTC
few,TRBV6-1,TRBD1,TRBJ2-1,CASRGERGPDNEQFF,TGTGCCAGCAGGGGGGAAAGGGGGCCCGACAATGAGCAGTTCTTC
.,TRBV19,TRBD1,TRBJ2-7,CASSMGQGGEQYF,TGTGCCAGTAGTATGGGACAGGGCGGCGAGCAGTACTTC
few,TRBV19,.,TRBJ1-2,CASTKARANYGYTF,TGTGCCAGTACCAAGGCGAGGGCCAACTATGGCTACACCTTC
.,TRBV13,TRBD2,TRBJ2-5,CASSSPTGGGVEETQYF,TGTGCCAGCAGCTCCCCCACTGGCGGGGGGGTCGAAGAGACCCAGTACTTC
once,TRBV29-1,.,TRBJ2-7,CSVEDGGYEQYF,TGCAGCGTTGAGGACGGAGGCTACGAGCAGTACTTC
.,TRBV4-2,TRBD1,TRBJ1-5,CASSQQGEYQPQHF,TGTGCCAGCAGCCAACAGGGGGAGTATCAGCCCCAGCATTTT
few,TRBV6-1,.,TRBJ1-5,CAAGQGNQPQHF,TGTGCCGCGGGGCAGGGAAACCAGCCCCAGCATTTT